This entry is about one TCR beta chain. The antigen is unknown. These data belong to a study of shared clonotypes between healthy human individuals. Study-wide background: Donors, aged 18 to 49, were a couple of women and three men.

General study results and limits: A handful of donors showed sharing of 4.5% to 6% of naive CD4 clonotypes.

Sorted-subset replicate PCR reactions were performed with around 200 ng DNA, corresponding to roughly 30,000 T cell genomes. The protocol was immunoSEQ multiplex PCR, while the TCRdb copy is restricted to in-frame clones and leaves out a portion. Found here are about 1 million clones, 65% to 75% of them singletons; the top ten hold 1.5%. The authors divided CD4+ cells into CD45RA+ naive and CD45RA-negative memory subsets. V lost 0 bases, J lost 8 bases, and 9 bases lay in between. The CDR3 runs 13 residues. CDR1 is SGHRS, CDR2 YFSETQ, per germline. The V call is TRBV5-1, the J call TRBJ2-1, with D uncertain. The specimen was memory CD4+ T cells sorted from blood. Sample subset: CD45RA-negative fraction. The clonotype comes from a man between 18 and 29 years old in good health. DNA for the CDR3: TGCGCCAGCAGCTTGGACGGGTACCATGAGCAGTTCTTC. It is translated as CASSLDGYHEQFF.